One TCR beta chain is described in this entry. As yet, its antigen is unknown. Germline V gives CDR1 KGHSH, CDR2 LQKENI. Trimming took off 6 bases at V and 5 bases at J, with 19 bases between the two ends. CDR3 length: 15 amino acids. The sample is drawn from a study of vaccination and CD4 T cells after COVID-19. Treatment defined: approximately 9-day PBMC culture with coronavirus spike peptide pools or control peptides (ViraFEST assay). The unexposed donor gave CD4+ T cells before the COVID-19 pandemic (2011-2018). Days 3 and 7 saw half the medium replaced with fresh IL-2 medium. Sequencing of cultured CD4+ T cell DNA used the Oncomine TCR Beta short-read assay. In TCRdb, the PCR reads were re-called with MiXCR into one record per CDR3 protein. The sample includes 5,500 to 9,000 distinct CDR3 sequences, roughly a third of them seen just once.

The specimen sequenced was CD4+ T cells from blood, cultured in vitro. The rearrangement links TRBV18 to TRBJ1-1; tentative D call: TRBD1 (6 bases). The source is a human donor in good health. Here the CDR3 reads CASSPISGELTEAFF. As DNA, the CDR3 is TGTGCCAGCTCCCCTATTTCAGGGGAATTGACTGAAGCTTTCTTT.